These 27 T cell receptor beta chains were sequenced from one sample in a study of tumor-infiltrating lymphocytes in localized non-small cell lung cancer. Produced via immunoSEQ multiplex PCR; TCRdb's table is partial and in-frame only. Of 20,000 to 25,000 clones listed, about 80% were seen once; the top ten hold under 4%. The sequencing input was lung tumor tissue. The receptors shown here come from a human donor with non-small cell lung cancer.

The chain combines TRBV7-2 with TRBJ1-3; the D gene is possibly TRBD1 (6 bases). The CDR3 contains 15 residues. Germline V gene lookup returns CDR1 SGHTA and CDR2 FQGNSA. Deletions cut 4 bases from V and 8 bases from J, with 18 bases between. The CDR3: CASSYIPQGGDTIYF. The CDR3 nucleotides are TGTGCCAGCAGCTATATCCCACAGGGAGGGGACACCATATATTTT.

V gene TRBV18 combines with J gene TRBJ1-2, with D unresolved. Trimming cost V 2 bases and J 9 bases, with 13 bases left between them. Germline loops: CDR1 KGHSH, CDR2 LQKENI. The CDR3 runs to 13 residues. The CDR3 protein is CASSPEGGSRYTF. Written as DNA, the CDR3 is TGTGCCAGCTCACCAGAAGGCGGTTCACGCTACACCTTC.

The gene calls are TRBV4-2 and TRBJ2-1; 7 bases are a match to TRBD2. The CDR3 loop spans 15 amino acids. J was trimmed by 4 bases and V by 4 bases; bases with no gene match: 7. CDR1 and CDR2 from the germline V gene are LGHNA and YNFKEQ. CDR3 residues: CASSPSGDLYNEQFF. The CDR3 nucleotides are TGTGCCAGCAGCCCCAGCGGGGATCTTTACAATGAGCAGTTCTTC.

The genes are TRBV6-1 and TRBJ1-2; TRBD1 aligns across 7 bases. This CDR3 comprises 14 residues. CDR1 and CDR2 from the germline V gene are MNHNS and SASEGT. The V segment lost 4 bases and the J segment 5 bases; nucleotides outside the gene matches: 7. The CDR3 sequence: CASSGLGTAYGYTF. CDR3 sequence (DNA): TGTGCCAGCAGTGGATTGGGGACAGCATATGGCTACACCTTC.

The chain is built from TRBV20-1 and TRBJ1-2; D gene unclear. V was clipped by 3 bases and J by 10 bases, with 9 bases between them. This CDR3 has 10 residues. Germline values: CDR1 DFQATT, CDR2 SNEGSKA (reference sequence). Here the CDR3 DNA reads TGCAGTGCTAGGGCCTTCGCCTACACCTTC. It specifies CSARAFAYTF.

This sequence joins TRBV6-5 and TRBJ2-4, with D possibly being TRBD1 or TRBD2 (7 bases each). Germline CDR1 reads MNHEY; CDR2 reads SVGAGI. The ends were cut back, 7 bases at V and 6 bases at J, with 19 bases in the middle. CDR3 length equals 15 residues. CDR3 sequence reads: CASTRSRGGVNIQYF. CDR3 coding DNA: TGTGCCAGCACCCGGAGCAGGGGGGGGGTAAACATTCAGTACTTC.

The genes are TRBV11-3 and TRBJ1-1, with D perhaps matching TRBD1 (5 bases). Trimming shortened V by 5 bases and J by 4 bases, and 11 bases separated the two germline ends. The CDR3 loop spans 13 amino acids. The V gene's germline CDR1 is SGHNT and CDR2 YENEEA. CDR3 protein: CASSPTGGTEAFF. DNA for the CDR3: TGTGCCAGCAGCCCGACTGGGGGCACTGAAGCTTTCTTT.

V gene TRBV30 combines with J gene TRBJ2-3; 7 nucleotides line up with TRBD1. The germline CDR1 and CDR2 sequences are GTSNPN and SVGIG (reference sequence). This CDR3 spans 13 amino acids. The V gene end was trimmed by 3 bases and the J gene end by 4 bases; junction bases not matched to a gene: 4. Here the CDR3 reads CAWSNQGADTQYF. Here the CDR3 DNA reads TGTGCCTGGAGCAATCAGGGGGCAGATACGCAGTATTTT.

The chain combines TRBV5-6 with TRBJ2-3; D unresolved. The CDR3 is made up of 16 amino acids. The germline CDR1 and CDR2 sequences are SGHDT and YYEEEE. Trimming removed 3 bases at V and 0 bases at J, with 14 bases between. In DNA, the CDR3 is TGTGCCAGCAGCTCGTCTAGGCAATTGAGCACAGATACGCAGTATTTT. It is translated as CASSSSRQLSTDTQYF.

The J gene is TRBJ1-1, the V gene TRBV29-1, with a weak D call TRBD1 (6 bases). V was clipped by 1 base and J by 7 bases, with 16 bases between them. Germline loops: CDR1 SQVTM, CDR2 ANQGSEA. This CDR3 comprises 14 residues. This CDR3 reads CSVEGVGQGLEAFF. The CDR3 DNA reads as TGCAGCGTTGAAGGGGTAGGGCAGGGGCTTGAAGCTTTCTTT.

The rearrangement links TRBV7-8 to TRBJ2-1; TRBD2 matches at 14 bases. The germline V gene has CDR1 SGHVS and CDR2 FQNEAQ. The CDR3 runs 17 residues. Trimming took 5 bases from V and 9 from J; bases not matched to a gene: 12. CDR3: CASSQKLGLAGEGEQFF. The DNA of the CDR3 is TGTGCCAGCAGCCAGAAATTGGGACTAGCGGGAGAGGGTGAGCAGTTCTTC.

This clone was detected once. The CDR3 nucleotides read TGTGCCAGCAGCCCCCCTAGCGGGAGATACAATGAGCAGTTCTTC. Residues: CASSPPSGRYNEQFF. The chain combines TRBV5-4 with TRBJ2-1; 10 bases align to TRBD2. Trimming at V came to 4 bases and at J to 4 bases, leaving 5 bases not matched to a gene. CDR1 SGHNT and CDR2 YYREEE come from the germline V gene (reference sequence). CDR3 length: 15 amino acids.

The CDR3 spells CATSPHPDVSNQPQHF. CDR3 nucleotides: TGTGCCACCAGCCCTCACCCGGACGTTAGCAATCAGCCCCAGCATTTT. The rearrangement joins TRBV15 to TRBJ1-5; D is uncertain. V lost 5 bases and J lost 0, with 14 bases in between. Germline assignment: CDR1 LNHNV and CDR2 YYDKDF (reference sequence). This CDR3 is 16 amino acids long.

Concerning this clone itself: One end of the junction is discordant with germline, which a read error may explain. The chain links TRBV7-9 to TRBJ2-7, with D possibly being TRBD1 or TRBD2 (5 bases each). This CDR3 is built from 12 residues. Germline V lookup: CDR1 SEHNR, CDR2 FQNEAQ (reference sequence). CDR3 residues: CASSLAGDQSFF. The CDR3 nucleotides are TGTGCCAGCAGCTTAGCTGGGGACCAGTCCTTCTTC.

The J gene is TRBJ2-3, the V gene TRBV6-5, with 7 bases aligning to TRBD2. Per germline, CDR1 MNHEY and CDR2 SVGAGI. The CDR3 consists of 14 residues. The V segment lost 6 bases and the J segment 0 bases; nucleotides outside the gene matches: 3. CDR3 residues: CASRTGGSTDTQYF. CDR3 nucleotide sequence: TGTGCCAGCAGAACCGGGGGGAGCACAGATACGCAGTATTTT.

The chain uses TRBV28 and TRBJ2-3, with D possibly TRBD2 on 7 matching bases. The CDR3 length is 15 residues. Trimming took off 2 bases at V and 3 bases at J, with 12 bases between the two ends. The V gene's germline CDR1 is MDHEN and CDR2 SYDVKM. The CDR3 DNA sequence: TGTGCCAGCAGTTTAAAGGGGGAGGGGACAGATACGCAGTATTTT. Its protein is CASSLKGEGTDTQYF.

This clone showed up just a few times. The genes are TRBV18 and TRBJ2-7, with TRBD2 as a possible D gene (6 bases). The CDR3 loop spans 12 amino acids. CDR1 is KGHSH and CDR2 is LQKENI in the germline V gene. Trimming cost V 5 bases and J 7 bases, with 12 bases left between them. The CDR3: CASSTGDGEQYF. CDR3 DNA: TGTGCCAGCTCAACGGGGGACGGGGAGCAGTACTTC.

The chain combines TRBV18 with TRBJ2-7; D not resolved. The CDR3 is 13 residues long. V lost 2 bases and J 3 bases, leaving 8 bases between the germline ends. Per germline, CDR1 KGHSH and CDR2 LQKENI. The CDR3 DNA follows: TGTGCCAGCTCACCAGGGTTTTTCTACGAGCAGTACTTC. Its translation: CASSPGFFYEQYF.

The chain recombines TRBV6-1 with TRBJ2-3, with D possibly TRBD1 on 5 matching bases. This CDR3 has 14 amino acids. V gave up 4 bases and J gave up 3 bases, with 11 bases separating them. Per germline, CDR1 MNHNS and CDR2 SASEGT. CDR3 DNA sequence: TGTGCCAGCAGTGGAAGCAGGGAAACAGATACGCAGTATTTT. Translation: CASSGSRETDTQYF.

This chain links TRBV5-5 with TRBJ1-2, with D possibly being TRBD1 (6 bases). There are 14 residues in the CDR3. Trimming pared 0 bases from V and 8 bases from J, leaving 14 bases between. CDR1 and CDR2 (germline): SGHKS, YYEKEE (reference sequence). This CDR3 is CASSLEPGASGYTF. The DNA for the CDR3 is TGTGCCAGCAGCTTGGAGCCGGGGGCGAGCGGCTACACCTTC.

The CDR3 is CATSRERAFLNEQFF. As DNA, the CDR3 is TGTGCCACCAGCAGAGAGAGGGCTTTTCTCAATGAGCAGTTCTTC. V usage is TRBV15 and J usage is TRBJ2-1, with TRBD2 as a possible D gene (5 bases). The germline V and J ends were trimmed by 0 bases and 6 bases, with 12 bases remaining between them. CDR1 and CDR2 (germline): LNHNV, YYDKDF (reference sequence). The CDR3 is 15 amino acids.

The J gene is TRBJ2-2, the V gene TRBV2, with 8 bases aligning to TRBD2. The J segment lost 1 base and the V segment lost 7 bases, leaving 5 bases of the junction unmatched. The germline V gene has CDR1 SNHLY and CDR2 FYNNEI. This CDR3 is 15 amino acids long. The CDR3, as DNA: TGTGCCAGCAAATCGGCGGGGGGGAACACCGGGGAGCTGTTTTTT. As protein: CASKSAGGNTGELFF.

This chain uses TRBV6-1 with TRBJ2-5; tentative D call: TRBD1 (6 bases). The CDR3 has 13 residues. The V and J ends lost 11 bases and 0 bases respectively, with 13 bases between them. Germline V gives CDR1 MNHNS, CDR2 SASEGT. The CDR3 is CAAQGRDQETQYF. CDR3 nucleotides: TGTGCCGCCCAGGGGCGGGACCAAGAGACCCAGTACTTC.

The rearrangement links TRBV20-1 to TRBJ2-1; tentatively, D is TRBD2 (5 bases). From germline, CDR1 is DFQATT and CDR2 SNEGSKA (reference sequence). The V end was cut by 6 bases, the J end by 15 bases, with 18 bases between. CDR3 length: 11 amino acids. The CDR3 DNA follows: TGCAGTGCGGCCCGGGATCAAAGGTGGTTCTTC. It specifies CSAARDQRWFF.

This chain links TRBV20-1 with TRBJ1-1; possibly TRBD1 for D (5 bases). Germline CDR1 and CDR2: DFQATT and SNEGSKA (reference sequence). Trimming stripped 4 bases from V and 4 bases from J, with 7 bases between. The CDR3 loop spans 11 amino acids. CDR3 sequence reads: CSAKRGTEAFF. The DNA of the CDR3 is TGCAGTGCTAAGAGGGGCACTGAAGCTTTCTTT.

The gene calls are TRBV7-8 and TRBJ2-3; D is uncertain. Germline V gene sequence: CDR1 SGHVS, CDR2 FQNEAQ. The CDR3 covers 12 residues. Between the trimmed V and J ends, which lost 3 bases and 6 bases, there was a span of 7 bases. CDR3 coding DNA: TGTGCCAGCAGCTTCGACCGGGATACGCAGTATTTT. Protein product: CASSFDRDTQYF.

This chain uses TRBV18 with TRBJ2-3; D gene ambiguous. This CDR3 comprises 11 residues. Looked up from germline, CDR1 is KGHSH and CDR2 is LQKENI. V gave up 5 bases and J gave up 4 bases, with 4 bases separating them. The CDR3 DNA follows: TGTGCCAGCTCATCCGCAGATACGCAGTATTTT. Its translation: CASSSADTQYF.